The rows below give T cell receptor beta chains drawn from one sample of a study of T cells in Graves' hyperthyroidism and ophthalmopathy. TCRdb re-called the multiplex PCR reads through MiXCR, storing one row per CDR3 protein. The table has fewer than 750,000 distinct CDR3 sequences, about 14% seen once. The specimen was blood. These receptors were collected from a woman aged 50 to 60 with Graves' ophthalmopathy. CDR3s include the opening cysteine and the closing phenylalanine or tryptophan. For some rows the clone size is stated as once, few or many, or as a class when expanded; others skip it.

.	TRBJ1-2	TRBV29-1	CSVEDESRGQDFYTF
many	TRBJ1-1	TRBV12-3/TRBV12-4	CASSLAGKGAAAEAFF
many	TRBJ2-4	TRBV2	CASRSDGGGIQYF
many	TRBJ1-5	TRBV2	CASSETSGSSQPQHF
many	TRBJ2-7	TRBV20-1	CSARDFGGGGFYEQYF
many	TRBJ2-7	TRBV7-2	CASSRGLAAYEQYF
many	TRBJ2-1	TRBV4-2	CASSPSPVGSGNNEQFF
.	TRBJ2-1	TRBV11-2	CASGGLAGWNEQFF
few	TRBJ2-2	TRBV2	CASTLLAGGTGELFF
.	TRBJ2-7	TRBV6-1	CASSRTTPLEQYF
many	TRBJ2-3	TRBV7-3	CASSPDSFTQYF
few	TRBJ2-5	TRBV4-2	CASSQSNLAHLQETQYF
many	TRBJ2-3	TRBV5-1	CASSARATEMRDTQYF
few	TRBJ2-2	TRBV20-1	CSAPGTGRAGELFF
.	TRBJ2-4	TRBV9	CASSAGRGNKNIQYF
many	TRBJ1-5	TRBV28	CASSSGTTDNQPQHF
many	TRBJ2-3	TRBV3-1	CASSQGGASGSHTDTQYF
many	TRBJ2-3	TRBV28	CASSIVGVADTQYF
many	TRBJ2-3	TRBV27	CASSLGQGLSTDTQYF
many	TRBJ1-2	TRBV30	CAWTASYGYTF
many	TRBJ2-1	TRBV20-1	CSAIVGNDNEQFF
.	TRBJ2-5	TRBV5-8	CASSLEWEGGETQYF
.	TRBJ1-3	TRBV14	CASSVSVSGNTIYF
few	TRBJ2-7	TRBV10-3	CAISEPTLTGVDSYEQYF
.	TRBJ2-6	TRBV6-5	CASSYSIIGQPSSGANVLTF
.	TRBJ2-7	TRBV27	CASRGGADRDEQYF
many	TRBJ1-1	TRBV20-1	CSARYSGFNTEAFF
many	TRBJ1-2	TRBV3-1	CASSQDPLGRWANYGYTF
.	TRBJ2-2	TRBV11-2	CASSLEAGYGELFF